The following is a T cell receptor (beta chain) sequence with its context. The antigen it recognizes is unknown. No base-level quality is on record; no much larger clone is a single base apart. The data were obtained in a study of Tregs in tolerant kidney transplant recipients (dated by TCRdb to the late 2010s). At the level of the whole study: Other Treg samples came from a 3-day mixed lymphocyte reaction with belatacept, some followed by an approximately 5-day donor restimulation, before sorting recipient CD4+CD25+CD127- cells. TCRbeta repertoire sequencing was used in a few healthy controls to compare several ways of expanding Tregs specific for an allogeneic donor. Antibodies distinguished recipient from donor cells when sorting primary belatacept mixed lymphocyte reaction cultures. The study applied TCRbeta sequencing to find donor-specific regulatory T cells before combined kidney and bone marrow transplantation and then followed those same cells after transplant. Overall results and qualifications from the work: Biological reproducibility was not directly assessed, although technical replication error appeared to be minimal. Because only a small number of patients were included, the study had limitations, and the results will need to be validated in larger populations as well as under other immunosuppression protocols. Expanding Tregs with activated donor B cells appeared to identify the most biologically relevant and donor-specific TCRbeta repertoire.

V and J lose 3 bases and 6 bases, and a span of 16 bases separates them. Reading from cysteine to phenylalanine, the CDR3 counts 15 amino acids. Just CDR3 DNA is preserved here, 45 bases in frame from base 1. The germline V gene specifies SGHAT as CDR1 and FQNNGV as CDR2. Healthy control blood was obtained either as purchased buffy coats or from healthy volunteers. Healthy control blood was separated into PBMCs by Ficoll density gradient and cryopreserved, and patient PBMCs were collected both before and after transplant. For TCRbeta CDR3 sequencing, genomic DNA was extracted from sorted cells using the QIAGEN DNeasy Blood and Tissue Kit. High-throughput TCRbeta CDR3 sequencing was carried out commercially through immunoSEQ, with PCR amplification with bias correction and internal controls included. In the authors' own workflow: Unique productive TCRbeta sequences were defined by CDR3 nucleotide sequence when primers matched and otherwise by CDR3 amino acid sequence together with Vbeta and Jbeta genes. A sequence was defined as donor-reactive if the sequence was expanded at least 5-fold in CFSE-low cells compared with unstimulated cells and had a frequency of at least 0.01% in CFSE-low cells. Repertoire divergence was quantified by Jensen-Shannon divergence using the top 100 TCRbeta sequences ranked by frequency. When a sample had multiple sequencing runs, each run was corrected for sorting error separately and the runs were then pooled. In its TCRdb copy, this immuneACCESS table keeps in-frame sequences only and misses some clones. Where compared with another copy, unresolved V genes explain less than half of these, and the others have no known cause. That table gives V, J and clone size, and the DNA gave D and trimming. In this sample the table shows approximately 41,000 clones, roughly 96% of which occur a single time. The top ten clonotypes cover more than 0.35% of the sample.

The sequencing sample was made of Tregs from blood cultured with allogeneic cells. The V and J genes are TRBV11-2 and TRBJ2-3; TRBD1 could be the D gene, as 6 bases match. The sequence was collected from a human donor in good health. The CDR3: CASSFGWDIGDTQYF. The DNA is TGTGCCAGCAGCTTTGGCTGGGACATTGGGGATACGCAGTATTTT.